These T cell receptor beta chains were read from a single sample in a study of T-cell memory formation after mild COVID-19. TCRdb fed the 5' RACE reads into MiXCR, producing one record per CDR3 protein. The sample carries fewer than 400,000 distinct CDR3 sequences, more than 15% recorded once. The specimen was PBMCs or a T cell subset sorted from them (not recorded which). These TCRs come from a man between 18 and 35 years old who had mild COVID-19 (a few samples of this study predate the infection). Cell type and time point are not known. Both conserved end residues are part of each CDR3. Each record gives: J gene, V gene, clone size, D gene, CDR3 protein, CDR3 DNA. D genes are given only for firm matches. Size values are once, few and many counts, or a class for expanded clones, and some rows have none.

TRBJ1-1,TRBV10-3,many,-,CAISESRGLRANTEAFF,TGTGCCATCAGTGAGTCTAGGGGACTCAGGGCGAACACTGAAGCTTTCTTT
TRBJ2-7,TRBV7-2,-,TRBD1,CASSWAGGTYEQYF,TGTGCCAGCAGCTGGGCAGGGGGCACCTACGAGCAGTACTTC
TRBJ1-1,TRBV12-3/TRBV12-4,-,TRBD1,CASSSDRGGTTEAFF,TGTGCCAGCAGCTCCGACAGGGGCGGAACAACTGAAGCTTTCTTT
TRBJ2-1,TRBV10-3,few,-,CAIRASGSEGEQFF,TGTGCCATCAGGGCGAGCGGATCTGAGGGGGAGCAGTTCTTC
TRBJ1-1,TRBV6-5,many,TRBD1,CASSYGGGGTEAFF,TGTGCCAGCAGTTACGGAGGGGGCGGCACTGAAGCTTTCTTT
TRBJ2-7,TRBV20-1,-,-,CSARELNTYEQYF,TGCAGTGCTAGAGAACTCAACACCTACGAGCAGTACTTC
TRBJ2-1,TRBV29-1,few,-,CSVEHREEVSYNEQFF,TGCAGCGTTGAGCACCGGGAAGAAGTTTCCTACAATGAGCAGTTCTTC
TRBJ1-2,TRBV11-3,-,-,CASSLFPDTTYGYTF,TGTGCCAGCAGCTTATTCCCAGACACCACCTATGGCTACACCTTC
TRBJ1-5,TRBV6-2/TRBV6-3,-,-,CATHEYGSNQPQHF,TGTGCCACCCATGAGTATGGGAGCAATCAGCCCCAGCATTTT
TRBJ2-5,TRBV4-3,few,TRBD1,CASSQDRTGIAETQYF,TGCGCCAGCAGCCAAGATAGGACAGGGATTGCAGAGACCCAGTACTTC
TRBJ1-1,TRBV5-5,few,-,CASSLSAALNTEAFF,TGTGCCAGCAGCTTGTCAGCAGCCCTGAACACTGAAGCTTTCTTT
TRBJ1-5,TRBV6-2/TRBV6-3,many,-,CASSSGGQPQHF,TGTGCCAGCAGTTCGGGAGGTCAGCCCCAGCATTTT
TRBJ1-6,TRBV7-9,-,-,CASSENSPLHF,TGTGCCAGCTCCGAAAATTCACCCCTCCACTTT
TRBJ1-3,TRBV4-2,few,-,CASSQGASQYSGNTIYF,TGTGCCAGCAGCCAAGGGGCTAGCCAATACTCTGGAAACACCATATATTTT
TRBJ1-1,TRBV6-5,-,-,CASRDGRRNTEAFF,TGTGCCAGCAGGGACGGCCGGCGGAACACTGAAGCTTTCTTT
TRBJ1-5,TRBV5-5,few,-,CASSSRQPQHF,TGTGCCAGCAGCTCGCGACAGCCCCAGCATTTT
TRBJ2-2,TRBV5-1,many,-,CASSMGGITGELFF,TGCGCCAGCAGCATGGGGGGAATCACCGGGGAGCTGTTTTTT
TRBJ2-3,TRBV5-1,few,TRBD2,CASSSSSGGAADTQYF,TGCGCCAGCAGCTCATCTAGCGGGGGGGCCGCAGATACGCAGTATTTT
TRBJ1-1,TRBV9,few,-,CASSVGQTNTEAFF,TGTGCCAGCAGCGTAGGACAGACGAACACTGAAGCTTTCTTT
TRBJ2-7,TRBV15,-,TRBD1,CATSRDTARGREQYF,TGTGCCACCAGCAGAGATACGGCCAGGGGGCGAGAGCAGTACTTC
TRBJ2-1,TRBV4-1,-,TRBD2,CASSQVGLAGGYNEQFF,TGCGCCAGCAGCCAAGTGGGACTAGCGGGGGGGTACAATGAGCAGTTCTTC
TRBJ2-3,TRBV25-1,-,-,CASSEKNTTDTQYF,TGTGCCAGCAGTGAAAAAAACACCACAGATACGCAGTATTTT
TRBJ2-7,TRBV29-1,-,TRBD1,CSVPGQGAYEQYF,TGCAGCGTTCCCGGACAGGGGGCCTACGAGCAGTACTTC
TRBJ1-1,TRBV2,-,-,CASRDGLTEAFF,TGTGCCAGCAGGGACGGACTGACTGAAGCTTTCTTT
TRBJ2-2,TRBV4-1,few,-,CASRRQATTGELFF,TGCGCCAGCAGGAGACAGGCAACGACCGGGGAGCTGTTTTTT
TRBJ2-3,TRBV5-1,many,TRBD1,CASSPGTGGFSDTQYF,TGCGCCAGCAGCCCCGGGACAGGGGGTTTTTCAGATACGCAGTATTTT
TRBJ1-2,TRBV14,-,-,CASSPGSGLGGYTF,TGTGCCAGCAGCCCGGGGAGCGGGTTAGGGGGCTACACCTTC
TRBJ1-5,TRBV7-2,many,-,CASSSSRGGNQPQHF,TGTGCCAGCAGCTCCAGCAGGGGTGGCAATCAGCCCCAGCATTTT
TRBJ2-1,TRBV3-1,few,-,CASSQHRDAPNEQFF,TGTGCCAGCAGCCAGCATCGGGACGCTCCCAATGAGCAGTTCTTC
TRBJ2-1,TRBV11-3,few,-,CASSPRFTGIAEGNEQFF,TGTGCCAGCAGCCCCCGATTTACAGGGATAGCAGAGGGCAATGAGCAGTTCTTC
TRBJ1-6,TRBV12-3/TRBV12-4,few,-,CASTKDSYNSPLHF,TGTGCCAGCACCAAGGACTCCTATAATTCACCCCTCCACTTT
TRBJ2-5,TRBV7-2,few,-,CASSLDRRAETQYF,TGTGCCAGCAGCTTAGATCGTCGGGCGGAGACCCAGTACTTC
TRBJ2-1,TRBV7-9,-,-,CASSPRSRNEQFF,TGTGCCAGCAGCCCCCGTTCGCGGAATGAGCAGTTCTTC
TRBJ2-3,TRBV7-2,-,TRBD2,CASSLVLRGGGDTQYF,TGTGCCAGCAGCCTAGTCCTGCGGGGGGGAGGGGATACGCAGTATTTT
TRBJ1-1,TRBV12-3/TRBV12-4,few,TRBD1,CASRLSGQGRSEAFF,TGTGCCAGCAGGCTTTCGGGACAGGGTAGGAGTGAAGCTTTCTTT
TRBJ2-5,TRBV11-2,few,-,CASSPGTAAPETQYF,TGTGCCAGCAGCCCCGGGACCGCTGCCCCCGAGACCCAGTACTTC
TRBJ2-2,TRBV7-9,few,TRBD2,CAIPAGLAGANTGELFF,TGTGCCATCCCGGCGGGACTAGCGGGGGCGAACACCGGGGAGCTGTTTTTT
TRBJ2-1,TRBV4-1,few,TRBD2,CASSHRAGLAGIEQFF,TGCGCCAGCAGCCACCGCGCCGGCCTAGCGGGAATTGAGCAGTTCTTC
TRBJ1-2,TRBV6-5,-,-,CASSFSSYRDSYGYTF,TGTGCCAGCAGTTTTTCCAGCTACCGGGACTCCTATGGCTACACCTTC
TRBJ1-2,TRBV7-2,many,-,CASSFPTGANGYTF,TGTGCCAGCAGCTTCCCGACAGGAGCGAATGGCTACACCTTC
TRBJ2-1,TRBV7-8,-,TRBD2,CASSLDQGLAGANEQFF,TGTGCCAGCAGCTTAGACCAGGGACTAGCGGGAGCGAATGAGCAGTTCTTC
TRBJ1-6,TRBV7-2,few,TRBD1,CASSQGQARSGGNSPLHF,TGTGCCAGCAGCCAGGGACAGGCTCGGTCGGGCGGGAATTCACCCCTCCACTTT
TRBJ2-1,TRBV7-2,few,TRBD2,CASSLGTSLYNEQFF,TGTGCCAGCAGCCTAGGGACTAGCCTCTACAATGAGCAGTTCTTC
TRBJ1-4,TRBV20-1,-,-,CSARDGGNNEKLFF,TGCAGTGCTAGAGATGGGGGGAATAATGAAAAACTGTTTTTT